The 4 T cell receptor beta chains below come from one sample, sequenced in a study of blood T cell repertoires in COVID-19. Libraries were prepared by immunoSEQ multiplex PCR; TCRdb keeps only in-frame clonotypes and omits some of them. The table records about 170,000 clones, roughly 84% of them present only once. The sample consisted of peripheral blood. All receptors derive from a woman at least 80 years old with active or convalescent COVID-19.

This chain joins TRBV6-5 and TRBJ2-3; 9 bases align to TRBD2. From germline, CDR1 is MNHEY and CDR2 SVGAGI. V lost 6 bases to trimming and J lost 0 bases; unmatched junction nucleotides: 4. CDR3 size: 15 residues. The CDR3 nucleotides read TGTGCCAGCAGGGCGAGCGGGAGGAGCACAGATACGCAGTATTTT. Translation gives CASRASGRSTDTQYF.

The rearrangement links TRBV9 to TRBJ1-1; D is unresolved. CDR1 is SGDLS, CDR2 YYNGEE, per germline. The CDR3 totals 14 residues. The V end lost 0 bases, the J end lost 1 base, and 7 bases lay between the germline ends. CDR3 loop: CASSVESGNTEAFF. Here the CDR3 DNA reads TGTGCCAGCAGCGTAGAATCAGGGAACACTGAAGCTTTCTTT.

The chain carries TRBV6-1 and TRBJ2-7; 9 nucleotides line up with TRBD2. CDR1 and CDR2 (germline): MNHNS, SASEGT. V trimming: 4 bases; J trimming: 5 bases; junction bases outside the gene matches: 18. The CDR3 loop spans 18 amino acids. The CDR3 DNA follows: TGTGCCAGCAGTGCGCGCGGTTCTTTTAGCGGGAGTTTTAACGAGCAGTACTTC. As protein: CASSARGSFSGSFNEQYF.

This sequence joins TRBV20-1 and TRBJ2-1; 7 bases are shared with TRBD2. J gave up 5 bases and V 3 bases, and 7 bases lay outside the gene matches. The CDR3 sequence is 14 residues long. The V gene's germline CDR1 is DFQATT and CDR2 SNEGSKA (reference sequence). The CDR3 DNA reads as TGCAGTGCTAGTAACGGGGGGAGCCACAATGAGCAGTTCTTC. Encoded protein: CSASNGGSHNEQFF.